One sample yielded the 3 T cell receptor beta chains listed below, sequenced in a study of blood T cell repertoires in COVID-19. Clones were sequenced by immunoSEQ multiplex PCR, and TCRdb holds only the in-frame ones, with some missing. The data contain around 300,000 clones, 75% to 90% of them singletons. Sequences were obtained from peripheral blood. These TCRs come from a young woman with COVID-19, enrolled during active disease.

V usage is TRBV18 and J usage is TRBJ2-7; perhaps TRBD1 as D (6 bases). Trimming took off 3 bases at V and 3 bases at J, with 9 bases between the two ends. The CDR3 has 13 residues. Germline loops: CDR1 KGHSH, CDR2 LQKENI. CDR3 DNA sequence: TGTGCCAGCTCACCTGTGGACAGCTACGAGCAGTACTTC. Translation: CASSPVDSYEQYF.

This clone was seen more than once but under ten times. V is TRBV10-3 and J is TRBJ1-2; 10 nucleotides match TRBD1. The V gene end was trimmed by 2 bases and the J gene end by 3 bases; junction bases not matched to a gene: 6. The CDR3 is 16 amino acids. The V gene's germline CDR1 is ENHRY and CDR2 SYGVKD. CDR3 coding DNA: TGTGCCATCAGTGAGCCTGACAGGGGGCCGCACTATGGCTACACCTTC. It encodes CAISEPDRGPHYGYTF.

The chain joins TRBV10-3 to TRBJ1-1; the D gene is possibly TRBD1 (6 bases). Trimming took off 6 bases at V and 4 bases at J, with 24 bases between the two ends. Germline-derived CDR1 and CDR2 are ENHRY and SYGVKD. This CDR3 spans 17 amino acids. This CDR3 reads CAISTYPQGGLGTEAFF. The CDR3 nucleotides read TGTGCCATCAGCACCTACCCACAGGGTGGGTTGGGCACTGAAGCTTTCTTT.